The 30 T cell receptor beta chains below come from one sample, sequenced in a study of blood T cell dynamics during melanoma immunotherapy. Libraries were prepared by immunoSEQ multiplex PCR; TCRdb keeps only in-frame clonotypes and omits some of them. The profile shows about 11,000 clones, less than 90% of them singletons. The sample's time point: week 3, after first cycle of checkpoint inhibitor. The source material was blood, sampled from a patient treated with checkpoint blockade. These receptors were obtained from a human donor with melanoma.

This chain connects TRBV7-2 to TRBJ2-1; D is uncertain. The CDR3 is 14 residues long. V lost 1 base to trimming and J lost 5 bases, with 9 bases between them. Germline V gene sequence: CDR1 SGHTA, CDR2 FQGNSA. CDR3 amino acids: CASSLGVRDNEQFF. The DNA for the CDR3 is TGTGCCAGCAGCTTAGGGGTTAGAGACAATGAGCAGTTCTTC.

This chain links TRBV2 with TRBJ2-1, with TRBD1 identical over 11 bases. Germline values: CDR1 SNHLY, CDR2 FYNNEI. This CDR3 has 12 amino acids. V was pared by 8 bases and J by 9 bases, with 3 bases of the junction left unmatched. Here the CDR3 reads CASGQGAIEQFF. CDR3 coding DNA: TGTGCCAGCGGACAGGGGGCGATTGAGCAGTTCTTC.

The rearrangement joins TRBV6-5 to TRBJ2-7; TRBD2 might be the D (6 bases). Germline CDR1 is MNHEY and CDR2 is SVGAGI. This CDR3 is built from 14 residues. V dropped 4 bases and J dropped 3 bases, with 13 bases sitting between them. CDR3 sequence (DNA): TGTGCCAGCAGTTCCGGGACTCCTTACTACGAGCAGTACTTC. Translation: CASSSGTPYYEQYF.

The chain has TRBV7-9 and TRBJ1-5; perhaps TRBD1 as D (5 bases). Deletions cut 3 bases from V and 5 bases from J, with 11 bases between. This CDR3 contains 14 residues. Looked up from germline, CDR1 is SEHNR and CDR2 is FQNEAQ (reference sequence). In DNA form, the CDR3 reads TGTGCCAGCAGCTTCGGGGGGGTAGATCAGCCCCAGCATTTT. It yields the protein CASSFGGVDQPQHF. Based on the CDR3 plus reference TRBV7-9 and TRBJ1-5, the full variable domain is DTGVSQNPRHKITKRGQNVTFRCDPISEHNRLYWYRQTLGQGPEFLTYFQNEAQLEKSRLLSDRFSAERPKGSFSTLEIQRTEQGDSAMYLCASSFGGVDQPQHFGDGTRLSIL.

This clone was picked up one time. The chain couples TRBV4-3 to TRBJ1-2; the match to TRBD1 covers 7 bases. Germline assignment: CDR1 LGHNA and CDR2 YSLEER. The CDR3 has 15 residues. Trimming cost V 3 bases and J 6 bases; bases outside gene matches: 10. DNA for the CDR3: TGCGCCAGCAGCCACGGGGGGACAGACGATCATGGCTACACCTTC. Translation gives CASSHGGTDDHGYTF.

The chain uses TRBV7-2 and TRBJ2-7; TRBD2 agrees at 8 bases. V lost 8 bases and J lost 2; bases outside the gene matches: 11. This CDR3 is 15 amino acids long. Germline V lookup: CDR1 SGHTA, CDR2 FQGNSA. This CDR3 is CASLPGRAGAYEQYF. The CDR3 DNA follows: TGTGCCAGCTTACCTGGGCGAGCGGGGGCCTACGAGCAGTACTTC.

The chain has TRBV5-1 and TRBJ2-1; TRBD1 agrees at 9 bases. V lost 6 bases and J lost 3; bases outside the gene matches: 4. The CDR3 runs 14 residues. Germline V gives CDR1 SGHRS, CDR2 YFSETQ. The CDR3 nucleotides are TGCGCCAGCAACTCGGGACAGGGCTACAATGAGCAGTTCTTC. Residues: CASNSGQGYNEQFF.

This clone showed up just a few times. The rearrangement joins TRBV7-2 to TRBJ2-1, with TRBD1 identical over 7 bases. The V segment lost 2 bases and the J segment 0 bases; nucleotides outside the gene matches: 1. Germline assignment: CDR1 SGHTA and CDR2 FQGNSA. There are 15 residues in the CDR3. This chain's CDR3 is CASSLRQGSYNEQFF. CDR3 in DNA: TGTGCCAGCAGCTTACGACAGGGCTCCTACAATGAGCAGTTCTTC.

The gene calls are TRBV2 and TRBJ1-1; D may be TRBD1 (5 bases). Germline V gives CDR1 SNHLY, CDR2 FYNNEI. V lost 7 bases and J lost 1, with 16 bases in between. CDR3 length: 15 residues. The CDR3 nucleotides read TGTGCCAGCACCACCTATGGGACCTCGAACACTGAAGCTTTCTTT. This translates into CASTTYGTSNTEAFF.

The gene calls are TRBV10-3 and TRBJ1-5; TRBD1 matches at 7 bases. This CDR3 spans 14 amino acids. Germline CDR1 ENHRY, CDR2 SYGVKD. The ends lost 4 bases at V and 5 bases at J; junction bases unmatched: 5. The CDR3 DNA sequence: TGTGCCATCAGTGGGACAGGCGGGGATCAGCCCCAGCATTTT. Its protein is CAISGTGGDQPQHF.

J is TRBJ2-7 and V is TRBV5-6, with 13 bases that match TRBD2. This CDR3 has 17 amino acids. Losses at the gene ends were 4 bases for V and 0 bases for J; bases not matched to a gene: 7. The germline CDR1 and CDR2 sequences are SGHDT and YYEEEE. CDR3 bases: TGTGCCAGCAGCCTGGGACTAGCGGGGATCCTCTCCTACGAGCAGTACTTC. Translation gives CASSLGLAGILSYEQYF.

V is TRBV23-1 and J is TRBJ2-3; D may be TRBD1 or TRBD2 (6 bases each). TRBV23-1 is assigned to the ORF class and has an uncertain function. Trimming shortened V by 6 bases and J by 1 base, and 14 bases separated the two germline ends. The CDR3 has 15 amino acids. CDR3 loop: CASSPSGAGTDTQYF. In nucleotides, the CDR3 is TGCGCCAGCAGCCCTTCGGGGGCTGGCACAGATACGCAGTATTTT.

This CDR3 is CASSLDRREKLFF. Written as DNA, the CDR3 is TGTGCCAGCTCCCTGGACAGGAGGGAAAAACTGTTTTTT. The chain carries TRBV5-5 and TRBJ1-4, with 7 bases matching TRBD1. Germline values: CDR1 SGHKS, CDR2 YYEKEE (reference sequence). This CDR3 has 13 residues. Losses at the gene ends were 7 bases for V and 8 bases for J; bases not matched to a gene: 8.

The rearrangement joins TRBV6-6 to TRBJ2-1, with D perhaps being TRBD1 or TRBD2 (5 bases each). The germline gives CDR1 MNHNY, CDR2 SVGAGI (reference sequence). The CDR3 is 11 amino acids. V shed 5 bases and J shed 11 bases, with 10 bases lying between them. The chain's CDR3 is CASSKPGQQFF. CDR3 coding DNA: TGTGCCAGCAGTAAGCCGGGACAGCAGTTCTTC.

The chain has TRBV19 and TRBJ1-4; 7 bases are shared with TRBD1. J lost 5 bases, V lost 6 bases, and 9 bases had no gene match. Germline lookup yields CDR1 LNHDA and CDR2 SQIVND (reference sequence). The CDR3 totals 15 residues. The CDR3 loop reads CASSPTAGGNEKLFF. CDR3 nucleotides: TGTGCCAGTAGCCCCACGGCAGGGGGAAATGAAAAACTGTTTTTT.

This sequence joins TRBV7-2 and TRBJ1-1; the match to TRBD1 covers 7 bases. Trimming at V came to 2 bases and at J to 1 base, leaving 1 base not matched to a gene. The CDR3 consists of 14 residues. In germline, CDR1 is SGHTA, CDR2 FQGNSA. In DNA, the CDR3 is TGTGCCAGCAGCTTACAGGGGGGGAACACTGAAGCTTTCTTT. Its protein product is CASSLQGGNTEAFF.

The CDR3 DNA reads as TGTGCCAGTAGTTCGGAGACAGTGAACACTGAAGCTTTCTTT. This translates into CASSSETVNTEAFF. The chain is built from TRBV19 and TRBJ1-1, with a possible D match to TRBD1 (5 bases). This CDR3 contains 14 residues. The V end lost 5 bases, the J end lost 0 bases, and 10 bases lay between the germline ends. The germline gives CDR1 LNHDA, CDR2 SQIVND (reference sequence).

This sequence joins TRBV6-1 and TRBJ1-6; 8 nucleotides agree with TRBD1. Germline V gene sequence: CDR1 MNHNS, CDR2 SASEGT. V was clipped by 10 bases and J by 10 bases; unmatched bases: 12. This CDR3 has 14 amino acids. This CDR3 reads CATGDRGWESPLHF. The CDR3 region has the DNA TGTGCCACCGGAGACAGGGGCTGGGAGTCACCCCTCCACTTT.

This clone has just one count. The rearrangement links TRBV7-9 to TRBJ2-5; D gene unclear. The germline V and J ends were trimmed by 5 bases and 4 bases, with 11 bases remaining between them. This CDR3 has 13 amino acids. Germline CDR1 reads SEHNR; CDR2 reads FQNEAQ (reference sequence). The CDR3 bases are TGTGCCAGCAGCCCAGGCGGCCGAGAGACCCAGTACTTC. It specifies CASSPGGRETQYF.

CDR3 in DNA: TGTGCCTGGGGAACAGGGCGCGCTGAAGCTTTCTTT. Its protein product is CAWGTGRAEAFF. V and J are TRBV30 and TRBJ1-1, with D perhaps TRBD1 (6 bases). The germline V gene encodes CDR1 GTSNPN and CDR2 SVGIG (reference sequence). The germline V and J ends were trimmed by 5 bases and 6 bases, with 13 bases remaining between them. CDR3 size: 12 residues. The full variable domain, in which reference TRBV30 and TRBJ1-1 provide the parts outside the CDR3, is SQTIHQWPATLVQPVGSPLSLECTVEGTSNPNLYWYRQAAGRGLQLLFYSVGIGQISSEVPQNLSASRPQDRQFILSSKKLLLSDSGFYLCAWGTGRAEAFFGQGTRLTVV.

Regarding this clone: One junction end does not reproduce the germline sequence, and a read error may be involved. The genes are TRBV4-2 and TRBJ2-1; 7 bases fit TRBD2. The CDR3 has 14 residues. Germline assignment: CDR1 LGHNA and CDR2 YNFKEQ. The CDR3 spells CASSQEGSPSGRVF. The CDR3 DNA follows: TGTGCCAGCAGCCAAGAAGGCTCCCCTAGCGGACGGGTCTTC.

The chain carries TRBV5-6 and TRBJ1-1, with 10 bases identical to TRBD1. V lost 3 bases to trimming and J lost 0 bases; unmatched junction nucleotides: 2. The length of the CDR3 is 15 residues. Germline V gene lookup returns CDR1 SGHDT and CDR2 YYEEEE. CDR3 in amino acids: CASSSTGGLNTEAFF. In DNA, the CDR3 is TGTGCCAGCAGCTCGACAGGGGGCCTGAACACTGAAGCTTTCTTT.

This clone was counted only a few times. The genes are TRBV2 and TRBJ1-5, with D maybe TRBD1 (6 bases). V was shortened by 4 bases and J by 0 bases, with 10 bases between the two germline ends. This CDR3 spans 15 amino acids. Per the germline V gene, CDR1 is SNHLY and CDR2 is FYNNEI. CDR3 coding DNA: TGTGCCAGCAGTGTCAACAGGGCTAGCAATCAGCCCCAGCATTTT. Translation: CASSVNRASNQPQHF.

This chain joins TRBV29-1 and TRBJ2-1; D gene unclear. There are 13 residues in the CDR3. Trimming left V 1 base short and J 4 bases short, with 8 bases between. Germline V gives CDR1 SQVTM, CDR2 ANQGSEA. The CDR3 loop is CSVEVSGYNEQFF. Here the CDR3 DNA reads TGCAGCGTTGAAGTATCAGGTTACAATGAGCAGTTCTTC.

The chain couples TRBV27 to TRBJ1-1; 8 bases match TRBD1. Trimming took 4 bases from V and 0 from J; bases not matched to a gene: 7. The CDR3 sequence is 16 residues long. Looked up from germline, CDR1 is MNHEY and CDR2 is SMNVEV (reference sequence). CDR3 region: CASSSNQGALNTEAFF. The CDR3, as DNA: TGTGCCAGCAGTTCTAATCAGGGGGCACTGAACACTGAAGCTTTCTTT.

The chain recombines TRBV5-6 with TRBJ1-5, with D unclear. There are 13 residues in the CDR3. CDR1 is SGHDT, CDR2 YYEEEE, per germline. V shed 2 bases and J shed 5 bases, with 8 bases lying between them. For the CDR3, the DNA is TGTGCCAGCAGCTTAGCGGGCGATCAGCCCCAGCATTTT. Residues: CASSLAGDQPQHF. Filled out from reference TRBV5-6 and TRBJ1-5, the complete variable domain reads DAGVTQSPTHLIKTRGQQVTLRCSPKSGHDTVSWYQQALGQGPQFIFQYYEEEERQRGNFPDRFSGHQFPNYSSELNVNALLLGDSALYLCASSLAGDQPQHFGDGTRLSIL.

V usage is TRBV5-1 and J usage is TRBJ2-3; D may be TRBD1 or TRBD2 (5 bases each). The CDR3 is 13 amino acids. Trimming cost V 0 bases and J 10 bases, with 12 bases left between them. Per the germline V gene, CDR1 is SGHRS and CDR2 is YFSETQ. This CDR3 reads CASSLVAGAAQYF. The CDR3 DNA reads TGCGCCAGCAGCTTGGTGGCCGGGGCGGCGCAGTATTTT.

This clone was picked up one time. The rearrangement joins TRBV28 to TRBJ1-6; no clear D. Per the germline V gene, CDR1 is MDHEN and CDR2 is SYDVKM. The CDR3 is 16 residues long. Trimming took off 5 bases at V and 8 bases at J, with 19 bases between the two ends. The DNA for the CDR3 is TGTGCCAGCAGTAAAAAGGGTTTGGGATTATATTCACCCCTCCACTTT. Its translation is CASSKKGLGLYSPLHF.

DNA of the CDR3: TGCGCCAGCAGCCTAAGCCAGGACAAATATGGCTACACCTTC. Translating gives CASSLSQDKYGYTF. V is TRBV4-1 and J is TRBJ1-2; D possibly corresponds to TRBD1 (5 bases). This CDR3 has 14 residues. V was trimmed by 4 bases and J by 5 bases, leaving 14 bases between them. The germline CDR1 and CDR2 sequences are MGHRA and YSYEKL.

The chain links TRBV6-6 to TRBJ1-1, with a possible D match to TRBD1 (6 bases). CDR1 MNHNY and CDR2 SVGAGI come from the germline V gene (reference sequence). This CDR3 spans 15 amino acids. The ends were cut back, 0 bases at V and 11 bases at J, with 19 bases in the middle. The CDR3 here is CASSYSKGGGGEAFF. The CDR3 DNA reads TGTGCCAGCAGTTACTCGAAGGGGGGGGGCGGAGAGGCTTTCTTT.